This passage covers 18 T cell receptor beta chains from one sample sequenced in a study of blood T cell repertoires in COVID-19. TCRdb's table, derived via immunoSEQ multiplex PCR, lists solely in-frame clones and lacks some. The sample lists around 250,000 clones; 65% to 90% were seen once. The sample consisted of PBMCs or T cells enriched from blood (not recorded which). These receptors were obtained from a man between 18 and 29 years old who had recovered from COVID-19.

The genes are TRBV27 and TRBJ2-1; D is perhaps TRBD2 (6 bases). This CDR3 has 13 amino acids. The germline CDR1 and CDR2 sequences are MNHEY and SMNVEV (reference sequence). The ends were cut back, 0 bases at V and 10 bases at J, with 10 bases in the middle. This CDR3 is CASSLSFRGEQFF. Here the CDR3 DNA reads TGTGCCAGCAGTTTATCTTTCCGGGGGGAGCAGTTCTTC.

V usage is TRBV5-1 and J usage is TRBJ2-6; 10 nucleotides match TRBD1. V was pared by 4 bases and J by 3 bases, with 10 bases of the junction left unmatched. Germline V gives CDR1 SGHRS, CDR2 YFSETQ. The CDR3 spans 18 residues. CDR3 bases: TGCGCCAGCAGCCCAACGGGACAGGGGTTACGTGGGGCCAACGTCCTGACTTTC. This gives the protein CASSPTGQGLRGANVLTF.

This chain connects TRBV3-1 (or the pseudogene TRBV3-2) to TRBJ1-2, with 7 positions matching TRBD1. Trimming at V came to 1 base and at J to 5 bases, leaving 7 bases not matched to a gene. The germline CDR1 and CDR2 sequences are LGHDT and YNNKEL (reference sequence). This CDR3 spans 15 amino acids. This chain's CDR3 is CASSQGRGGEYGYTF. CDR3 bases: TGTGCCAGCAGCCAAGGGCGAGGGGGCGAGTATGGCTACACCTTC.

This clone has a single count. The V call is TRBV5-1, the J call TRBJ1-1; D remains ambiguous. The CDR3 covers 13 residues. Trimming took off 3 bases at V and 6 bases at J, with 12 bases between the two ends. Germline V gives CDR1 SGHRS, CDR2 YFSETQ. The CDR3 nucleotides are TGCGCCAGCAGCTCTCCAAACGGGGCTGAAGCTTTCTTT. Translating gives CASSSPNGAEAFF.

The chain joins TRBV3-1 (or the pseudogene TRBV3-2) to TRBJ2-1, with 9 bases fitting TRBD2. J was trimmed by 2 bases and V by 2 bases; bases with no gene match: 4. The CDR3 length is 16 residues. Germline CDR1 reads LGHDT; CDR2 reads YNNKEL (reference sequence). The CDR3 is CASSQLTSGPYNEQFF. CDR3 DNA: TGTGCCAGCAGCCAACTAACTAGCGGGCCCTACAATGAGCAGTTCTTC.

The J gene is TRBJ2-2, the V gene TRBV28; 12 bases fit TRBD1. V lost 1 base, J lost 2 bases, and 8 bases stayed unmatched. Germline V gene sequence: CDR1 MDHEN, CDR2 SYDVKM. The CDR3 has 19 residues. CDR3: CASSLLSGQGALNTGELFF. The DNA of the CDR3 is TGTGCCAGCAGTTTATTATCGGGACAGGGGGCGCTTAACACCGGGGAGCTGTTTTTT.

The V gene is TRBV19, the J gene TRBJ1-5; D perhaps matches TRBD1 (5 bases). The CDR3 is made up of 16 amino acids. Germline CDR1 is LNHDA and CDR2 is SQIVND (reference sequence). The V end lost 6 bases, the J end lost 3 bases, and 18 bases lay between the germline ends. CDR3 loop: CASRRDQSFANQPQHF. The CDR3 DNA reads as TGTGCCAGTAGGCGGGACCAATCTTTCGCCAATCAGCCCCAGCATTTT.

This clone was observed once. The V and J genes are TRBV5-1 and TRBJ1-1, with D unclear. The CDR3 extends over 13 amino acids. The germline V gene has CDR1 SGHRS and CDR2 YFSETQ. V was cut by 0 bases and J by 1 base, with 4 bases left in between. This chain's CDR3 is CASSLAQNTEAFF. CDR3 in DNA: TGCGCCAGCAGCTTGGCCCAGAACACTGAAGCTTTCTTT.

The chain carries TRBV7-8 and TRBJ1-1; a possible D gene is TRBD1 (6 bases). Germline CDR1 and CDR2: SGHVS and FQNEAQ. The CDR3 covers 13 residues. Trimming removed 9 bases from V and 2 bases from J, with 13 bases in between. CDR3 nucleotide sequence: TGTGCCAGTATACAGGGTAAAAACACTGAAGCTTTCTTT. It is translated as CASIQGKNTEAFF.

The chain recombines TRBV11-2 with TRBJ2-1; 8 positions agree with TRBD1. The CDR3 loop spans 17 amino acids. V was clipped by 5 bases and J by 6 bases; unmatched bases: 15. Per the germline V gene, CDR1 is SGHAT and CDR2 is FQNNGV. The CDR3 sequence is CASSRLTGGVGGNEQFF. CDR3 bases: TGTGCCAGCAGCAGACTAACAGGGGGAGTAGGAGGCAATGAGCAGTTCTTC.

The chain has TRBV7-9 and TRBJ1-2; D is undetermined. The V end lost 5 bases, the J end lost 6 bases, and 13 bases lay between the germline ends. Germline V gives CDR1 SEHNR, CDR2 FQNEAQ (reference sequence). This CDR3 comprises 13 residues. The DNA of the CDR3 is TGTGCCAGCAGCCGGGGTCAGAGCGATGGCTACACCTTC. Residues: CASSRGQSDGYTF.

CDR3: CASRLSGEETQYF. The CDR3 DNA reads as TGCGCCAGCAGGCTTAGCGGGGAAGAGACCCAGTACTTC. V is TRBV4-1 and J is TRBJ2-5; TRBD2 matches 8 bases. This CDR3 comprises 13 residues. Germline loops: CDR1 MGHRA, CDR2 YSYEKL. Trimming at V came to 6 bases and at J to 3 bases, leaving 3 bases not matched to a gene.

The J gene is TRBJ2-1, the V gene TRBV29-1; the match to TRBD2 covers 8 bases. Germline CDR1 is SQVTM and CDR2 is ANQGSEA. The CDR3 spans 14 residues. Unmatched junction bases numbered 9, after V lost 6 bases and J lost 5 bases. In nucleotides, the CDR3 is TGCAGCGTGGCCCGGGGGGGATCGGACAATGAGCAGTTCTTC. Its translation is CSVARGGSDNEQFF.

J is TRBJ2-7 and V is TRBV2, with D hard to call. CDR1 is SNHLY and CDR2 is FYNNEI in the germline V gene. The CDR3 has 12 amino acids. V was cut by 3 bases and J by 3 bases, with 6 bases left in between. The CDR3 sequence is CASSESRYEQYF. CDR3 nucleotide sequence: TGTGCCAGCAGTGAGTCGCGCTACGAGCAGTACTTC.

The rearrangement joins TRBV6-6 to TRBJ2-7; 9 positions agree with TRBD1. In germline, CDR1 is MNHNY, CDR2 SVGAGI (reference sequence). The CDR3 runs to 15 residues. Trimming cost V 2 bases and J 3 bases; bases outside gene matches: 5. The CDR3 DNA reads as TGTGCCAGCAGTTACAGACAGGGGGGTGACTACGAGCAGTACTTC. It is translated as CASSYRQGGDYEQYF.

J is TRBJ2-1 and V is TRBV13; 12 bases agree with TRBD2. Germline CDR1 and CDR2: PRHDT and FYEKMQ (reference sequence). The ends lost 5 bases at V and 5 bases at J; junction bases unmatched: 4. CDR3 size: 15 residues. CDR3 sequence: CASSPRLAGDNEQFF. For the CDR3, the DNA is TGTGCCAGCAGCCCACGACTAGCGGGGGACAATGAGCAGTTCTTC.

This chain links TRBV27 with TRBJ2-7, with 13 nucleotides matching TRBD2. The junction had 18 bases not matched to a gene; V was cut back by 2 bases and J by 2 bases. The CDR3 spans 21 residues. Looked up from germline, CDR1 is MNHEY and CDR2 is SMNVEV (reference sequence). The CDR3 here is CASSLSSRFWTSGSRTYEQYF. The CDR3 DNA sequence: TGTGCCAGCAGTTTAAGTAGTCGCTTTTGGACTAGCGGGAGCCGGACCTACGAGCAGTACTTC.

The gene calls are TRBV27 and TRBJ1-5; a possible D gene is TRBD1 (5 bases). The V gene's germline CDR1 is MNHEY and CDR2 SMNVEV (reference sequence). The CDR3 contains 15 residues. The V end lost 2 bases, the J end lost 3 bases, and 11 bases lay between the germline ends. The CDR3 here is CASSLAAGYNQPQHF. The CDR3 DNA sequence: TGTGCCAGCAGTTTAGCGGCAGGGTACAATCAGCCCCAGCATTTT.